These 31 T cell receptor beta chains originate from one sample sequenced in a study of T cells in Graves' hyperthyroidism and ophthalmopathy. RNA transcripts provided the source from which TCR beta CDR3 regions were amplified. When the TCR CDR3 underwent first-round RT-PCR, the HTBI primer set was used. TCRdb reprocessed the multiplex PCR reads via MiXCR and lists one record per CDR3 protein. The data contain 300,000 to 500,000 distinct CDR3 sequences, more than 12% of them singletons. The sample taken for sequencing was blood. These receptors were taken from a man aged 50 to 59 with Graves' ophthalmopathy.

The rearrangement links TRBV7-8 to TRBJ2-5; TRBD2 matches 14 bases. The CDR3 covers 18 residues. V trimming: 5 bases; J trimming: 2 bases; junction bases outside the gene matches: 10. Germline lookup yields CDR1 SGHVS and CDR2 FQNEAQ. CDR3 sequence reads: CASSGKGLAGVEQETQYF. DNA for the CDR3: TGTGCCAGCAGCGGCAAGGGACTAGCGGGAGTAGAACAAGAGACCCAGTACTTC.

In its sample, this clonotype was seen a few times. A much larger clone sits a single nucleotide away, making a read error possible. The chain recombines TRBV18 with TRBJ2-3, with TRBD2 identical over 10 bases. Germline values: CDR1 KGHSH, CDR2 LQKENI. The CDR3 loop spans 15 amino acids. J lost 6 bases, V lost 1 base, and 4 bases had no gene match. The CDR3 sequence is CASSPLAGGRDTQYF. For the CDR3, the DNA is TGTGCCAGCTCACCACTAGCGGGAGGCAGGGATACGCAGTATTTT.

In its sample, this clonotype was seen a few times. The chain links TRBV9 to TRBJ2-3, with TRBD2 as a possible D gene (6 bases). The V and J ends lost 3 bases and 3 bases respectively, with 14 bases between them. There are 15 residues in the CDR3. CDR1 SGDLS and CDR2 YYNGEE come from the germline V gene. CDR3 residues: CASSANTSPTDTQYF. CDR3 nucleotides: TGTGCCAGCAGCGCCAATACTAGCCCAACAGATACGCAGTATTTT.

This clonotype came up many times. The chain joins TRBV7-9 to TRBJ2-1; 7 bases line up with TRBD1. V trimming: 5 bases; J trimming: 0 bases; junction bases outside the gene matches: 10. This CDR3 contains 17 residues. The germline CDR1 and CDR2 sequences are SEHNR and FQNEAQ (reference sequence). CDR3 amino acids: CASSDPATGSSYNEQFF. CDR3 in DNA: TGTGCCAGCAGCGATCCCGCGACAGGGAGCTCCTACAATGAGCAGTTCTTC.

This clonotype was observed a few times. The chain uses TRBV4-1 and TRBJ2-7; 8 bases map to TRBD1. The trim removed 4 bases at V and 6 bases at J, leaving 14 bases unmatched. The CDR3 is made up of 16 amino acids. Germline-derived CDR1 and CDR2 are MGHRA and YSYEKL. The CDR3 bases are TGCGCCAGCAGCCTAACGACAGGGGAGCGGCTAGGCGAGCAGTACTTC. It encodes CASSLTTGERLGEQYF.

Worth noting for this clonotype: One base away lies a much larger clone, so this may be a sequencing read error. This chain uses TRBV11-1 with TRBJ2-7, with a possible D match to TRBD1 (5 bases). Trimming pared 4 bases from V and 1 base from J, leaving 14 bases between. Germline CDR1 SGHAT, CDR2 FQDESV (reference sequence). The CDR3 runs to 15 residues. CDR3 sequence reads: CASSSWEQASYEQYF. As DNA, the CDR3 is TGTGCCAGCAGCTCCTGGGAACAGGCGTCCTACGAGCAGTACTTC.

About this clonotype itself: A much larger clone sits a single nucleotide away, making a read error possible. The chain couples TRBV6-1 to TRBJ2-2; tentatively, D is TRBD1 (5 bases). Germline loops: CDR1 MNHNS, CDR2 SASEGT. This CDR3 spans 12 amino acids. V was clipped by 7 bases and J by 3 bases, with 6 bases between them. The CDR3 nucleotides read TGTGCCAGCAAAGGGGACACCGGGGAGCTGTTTTTT. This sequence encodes CASKGDTGELFF.

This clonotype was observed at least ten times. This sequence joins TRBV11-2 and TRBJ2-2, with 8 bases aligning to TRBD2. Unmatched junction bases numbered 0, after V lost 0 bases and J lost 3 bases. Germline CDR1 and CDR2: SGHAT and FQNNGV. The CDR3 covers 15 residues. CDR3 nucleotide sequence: TGTGCCAGCAGCTTAGAAGCGGGAGACACCGGGGAGCTGTTTTTT. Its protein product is CASSLEAGDTGELFF.

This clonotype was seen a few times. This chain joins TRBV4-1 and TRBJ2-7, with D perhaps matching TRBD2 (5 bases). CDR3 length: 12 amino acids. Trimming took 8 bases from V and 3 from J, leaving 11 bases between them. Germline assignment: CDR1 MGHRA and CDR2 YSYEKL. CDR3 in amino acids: CASERRIYEQYF. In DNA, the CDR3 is TGCGCCAGCGAGCGGAGAATCTACGAGCAGTACTTC.

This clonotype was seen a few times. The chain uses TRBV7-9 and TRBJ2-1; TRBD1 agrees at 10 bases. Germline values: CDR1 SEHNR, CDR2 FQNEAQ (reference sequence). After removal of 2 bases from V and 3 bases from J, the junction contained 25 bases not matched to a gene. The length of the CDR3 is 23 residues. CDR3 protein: CASSLSPGGPGQGLAGRYNEQFF. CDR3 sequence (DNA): TGTGCCAGCAGCTTAAGCCCGGGGGGGCCGGGACAGGGGTTGGCAGGACGCTACAATGAGCAGTTCTTC. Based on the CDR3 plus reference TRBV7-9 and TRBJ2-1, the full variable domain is DTGVSQNPRHKITKRGQNVTFRCDPISEHNRLYWYRQTLGQGPEFLTYFQNEAQLEKSRLLSDRFSAERPKGSFSTLEIQRTEQGDSAMYLCASSLSPGGPGQGLAGRYNEQFFGPGTRLTVL.

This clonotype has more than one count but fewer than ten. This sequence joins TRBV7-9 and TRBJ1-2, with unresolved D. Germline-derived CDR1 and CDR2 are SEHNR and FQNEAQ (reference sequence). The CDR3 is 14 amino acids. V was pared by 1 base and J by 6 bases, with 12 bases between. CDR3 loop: CASSLGTPGDGYTF. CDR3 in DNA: TGTGCCAGCAGCTTAGGTACGCCCGGCGATGGCTACACCTTC.

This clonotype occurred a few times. The chain's CDR3 is CAISSGNEQFF. In DNA form, the CDR3 reads TGTGCCATCTCTTCGGGCAATGAGCAGTTCTTC. This chain joins TRBV10-3 and TRBJ2-1, with D unresolved. Trimming cost V 8 bases and J 6 bases, with 8 bases left between them. Germline lookup yields CDR1 ENHRY and CDR2 SYGVKD. The CDR3 length is 11 residues.

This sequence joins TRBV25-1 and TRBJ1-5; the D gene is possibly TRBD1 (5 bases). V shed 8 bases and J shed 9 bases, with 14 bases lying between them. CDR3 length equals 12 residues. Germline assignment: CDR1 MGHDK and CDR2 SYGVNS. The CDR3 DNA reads TGTGCCAGCGGACCCGATGGGGGGCCCCAGCATTTT. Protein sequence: CASGPDGGPQHF.

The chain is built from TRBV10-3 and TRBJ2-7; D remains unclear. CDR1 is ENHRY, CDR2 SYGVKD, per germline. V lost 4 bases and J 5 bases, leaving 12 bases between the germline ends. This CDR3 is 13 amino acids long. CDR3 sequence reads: CAISAGNLDEQYF. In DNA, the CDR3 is TGTGCCATCAGTGCTGGAAACCTCGACGAGCAGTACTTC.

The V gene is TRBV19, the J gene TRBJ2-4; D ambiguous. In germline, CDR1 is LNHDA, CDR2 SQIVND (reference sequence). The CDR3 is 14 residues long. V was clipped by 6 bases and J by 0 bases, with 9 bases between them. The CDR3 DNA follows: TGTGCCAGTAGGGGTCAGCTAGCCAAAAACATTCAGTACTTC. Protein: CASRGQLAKNIQYF.

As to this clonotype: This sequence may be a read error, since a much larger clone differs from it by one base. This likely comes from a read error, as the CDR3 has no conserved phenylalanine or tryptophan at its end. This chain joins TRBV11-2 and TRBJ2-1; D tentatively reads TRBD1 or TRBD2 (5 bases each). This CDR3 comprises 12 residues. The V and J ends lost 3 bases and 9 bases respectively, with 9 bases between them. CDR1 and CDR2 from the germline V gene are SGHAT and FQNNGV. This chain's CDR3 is CASSLDGGEQFL. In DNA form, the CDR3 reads TGTGCCAGCAGCTTGGATGGGGGTGAGCAGTTCCTC.

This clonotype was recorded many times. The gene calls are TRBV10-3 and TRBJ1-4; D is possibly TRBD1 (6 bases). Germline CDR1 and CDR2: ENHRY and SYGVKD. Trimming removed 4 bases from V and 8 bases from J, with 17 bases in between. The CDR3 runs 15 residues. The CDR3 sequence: CAISVSWTEGEKLFF. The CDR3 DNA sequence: TGTGCCATCAGTGTTTCATGGACAGAAGGGGAAAAACTGTTTTTT.

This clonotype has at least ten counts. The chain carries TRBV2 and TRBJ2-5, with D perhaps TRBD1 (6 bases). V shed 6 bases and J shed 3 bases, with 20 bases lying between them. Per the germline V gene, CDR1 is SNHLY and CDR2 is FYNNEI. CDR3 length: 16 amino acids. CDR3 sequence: CASSEPGQLAKETQYF. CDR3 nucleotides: TGTGCCAGCAGCGAGCCGGGACAACTGGCGAAAGAGACCCAGTACTTC.

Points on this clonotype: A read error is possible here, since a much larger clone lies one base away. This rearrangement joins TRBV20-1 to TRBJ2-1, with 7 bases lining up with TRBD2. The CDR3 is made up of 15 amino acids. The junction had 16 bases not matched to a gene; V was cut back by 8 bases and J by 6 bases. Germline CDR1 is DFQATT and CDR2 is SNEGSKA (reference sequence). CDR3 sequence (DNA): TGCAGTCCCAGGATTGGCGGGGGAAATTGCAATGAGCAGTTCTTC. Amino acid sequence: CSPRIGGGNCNEQFF.

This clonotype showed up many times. The CDR3 sequence is CASVDGRTNTGELFF. CDR3 in DNA: TGCGCCAGCGTCGACGGGAGGACAAACACCGGGGAGCTGTTTTTT. J is TRBJ2-2 and V is TRBV5-1, with 7 bases identical to TRBD2. Trimming cost V 7 bases and J 2 bases; bases outside gene matches: 8. The CDR3 runs 15 residues. Germline CDR1 is SGHRS and CDR2 is YFSETQ.

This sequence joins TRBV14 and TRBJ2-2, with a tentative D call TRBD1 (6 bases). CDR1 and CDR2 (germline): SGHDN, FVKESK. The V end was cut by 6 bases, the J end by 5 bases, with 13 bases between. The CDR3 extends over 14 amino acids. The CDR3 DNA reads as TGTGCCAGCAGTACAGGGCCAAGGACCGGGGAGCTGTTTTTT. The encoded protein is CASSTGPRTGELFF.

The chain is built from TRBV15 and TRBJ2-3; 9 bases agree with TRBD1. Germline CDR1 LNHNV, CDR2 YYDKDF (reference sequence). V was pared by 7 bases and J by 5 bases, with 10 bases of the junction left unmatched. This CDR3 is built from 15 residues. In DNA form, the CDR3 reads TGTGCCACCAACCCACAGGGGGCGTTGGGAGATACGCAGTATTTT. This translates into CATNPQGALGDTQYF.

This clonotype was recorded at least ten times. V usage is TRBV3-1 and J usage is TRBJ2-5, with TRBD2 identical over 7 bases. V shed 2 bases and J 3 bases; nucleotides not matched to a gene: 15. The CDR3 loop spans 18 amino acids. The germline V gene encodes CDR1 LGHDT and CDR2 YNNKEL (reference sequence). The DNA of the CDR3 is TGTGCCAGCAGCCAACTAAGGGCAGCTGGGAGGGCGGAAGAGACCCAGTACTTC. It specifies CASSQLRAAGRAEETQYF.

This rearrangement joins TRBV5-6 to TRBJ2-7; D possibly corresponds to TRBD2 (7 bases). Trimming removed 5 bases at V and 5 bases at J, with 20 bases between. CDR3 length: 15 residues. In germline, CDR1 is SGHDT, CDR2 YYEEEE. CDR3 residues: CASSYPRGASDEQYF. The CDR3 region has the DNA TGTGCCAGCAGTTATCCTCGGGGGGCCAGTGACGAGCAGTACTTC. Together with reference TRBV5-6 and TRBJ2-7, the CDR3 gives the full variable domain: DAGVTQSPTHLIKTRGQQVTLRCSPKSGHDTVSWYQQALGQGPQFIFQYYEEEERQRGNFPDRFSGHQFPNYSSELNVNALLLGDSALYLCASSYPRGASDEQYFGPGTRLTVT.

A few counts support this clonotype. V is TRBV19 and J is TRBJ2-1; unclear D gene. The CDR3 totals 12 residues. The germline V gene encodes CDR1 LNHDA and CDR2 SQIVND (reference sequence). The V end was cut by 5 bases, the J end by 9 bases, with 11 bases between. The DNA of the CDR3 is TGTGCCAGTAGTCAACCCCCGGGTGAGCAGTTCTTC. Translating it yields CASSQPPGEQFF.

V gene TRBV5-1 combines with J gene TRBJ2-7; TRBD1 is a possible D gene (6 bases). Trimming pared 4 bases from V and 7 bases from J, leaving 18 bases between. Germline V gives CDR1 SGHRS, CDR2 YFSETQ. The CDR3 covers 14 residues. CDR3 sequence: CASSLSTGLEEQYF. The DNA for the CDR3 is TGCGCCAGCAGCCTATCGACAGGCCTGGAGGAGCAGTACTTC.

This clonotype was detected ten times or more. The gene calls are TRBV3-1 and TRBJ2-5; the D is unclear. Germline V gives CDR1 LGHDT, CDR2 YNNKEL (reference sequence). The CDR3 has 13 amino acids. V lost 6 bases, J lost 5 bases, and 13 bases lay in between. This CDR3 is CASSYWRSETQYF. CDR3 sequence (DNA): TGTGCCAGCAGTTATTGGCGGTCGGAGACCCAGTACTTC.

The CDR3 bases are TGTGCCAGTAGTGGGCTGGGAGGCCAGCCCCAGCATTTT. Its protein product is CASSGLGGQPQHF. The V and J genes are TRBV19 and TRBJ1-5; D unresolved. Germline V gene data show CDR1 as LNHDA and CDR2 as SQIVND (reference sequence). The CDR3 length is 13 residues. V lost 5 bases and J lost 7, with 12 bases in between.

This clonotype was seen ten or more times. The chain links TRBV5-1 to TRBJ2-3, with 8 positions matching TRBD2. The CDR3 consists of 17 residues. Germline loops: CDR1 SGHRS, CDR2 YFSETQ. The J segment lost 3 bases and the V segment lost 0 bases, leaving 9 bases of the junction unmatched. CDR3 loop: CASSLGAGRAWTDTQYF. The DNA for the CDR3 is TGCGCCAGCAGCTTGGGGGCCGGGAGGGCCTGGACAGATACGCAGTATTTT.

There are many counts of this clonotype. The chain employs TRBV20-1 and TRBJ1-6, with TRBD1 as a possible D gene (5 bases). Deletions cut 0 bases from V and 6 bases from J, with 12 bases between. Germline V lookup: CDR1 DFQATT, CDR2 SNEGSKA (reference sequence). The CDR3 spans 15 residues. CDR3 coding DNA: TGCAGTGCTAGAGATGGGGGGATGATTAATTCACCCCTCCACTTT. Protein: CSARDGGMINSPLHF.

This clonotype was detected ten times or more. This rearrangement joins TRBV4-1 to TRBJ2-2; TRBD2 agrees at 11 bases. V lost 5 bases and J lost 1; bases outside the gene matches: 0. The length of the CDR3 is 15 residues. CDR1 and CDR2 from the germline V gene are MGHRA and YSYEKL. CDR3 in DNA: TGCGCCAGCAGCACTAGCGGGAGGAACACCGGGGAGCTGTTTTTT. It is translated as CASSTSGRNTGELFF.